This is a list of T cell receptor beta chains from one sample in a study of shared clonotypes between healthy human individuals. The table came from immunoSEQ multiplex PCR; TCRdb's copy has only in-frame clones and leaves some out. The sample includes about 1.1 million clones, approximately 78% of them seen just once. Sequencing was performed on memory CD4+ T cells from PBMCs. The receptors here all came from a young man in good health. Some clones in this sample may be carry-over from other donors' samples. Both conserved end residues are part of each CDR3. A D gene is named only where the DNA matches it firmly. Only some rows state a clone size, as once, few, many or a class for expanded clones.

j_call v_call d_call clone_size cdr3_aa cdr3_nt
TRBJ2-7 TRBV7-2 TRBD2 - CASSLLAGYEQYF TGTGCCAGCAGCCTACTAGCGGGCTACGAGCAGTACTTC
TRBJ2-1 TRBV6-5 TRBD2 once CASSPRLAANEQLF TGTGCCAGCAGCCCGAGACTAGCGGCCAATGAGCAGCTCTTC
TRBJ2-7 TRBV28 TRBD2 - CASSRAGGTSYEQYF TGTGCCAGCAGCCGAGCGGGAGGTACCTCCTACGAGCAGTACTTC
TRBJ1-3 TRBV9 - - CASSQRLGNGNTIYF TGTGCCAGCAGCCAACGCCTAGGGAATGGAAACACCATATATTTT
TRBJ1-2 TRBV7-8 TRBD1 - CASSPNIQRGQGVGYTF TGTGCCAGCAGCCCGAACATCCAGCGGGGACAGGGAGTCGGCTACACCTTC
TRBJ1-5 TRBV28 - - CGSSFLQGLNQPQHF TGCGGCAGCAGTTTTCTGCAGGGCCTCAATCAGCCCCAGCATTTT
TRBJ1-3 TRBV2 - - CASSEEQFSGNTIYF TGTGCCAGCAGTGAAGAACAGTTCTCTGGAAACACCATATATTTT
TRBJ2-7 TRBV9 - - CASSAATGNSYEQYF TGTGCCAGCAGCGCAGCTACAGGGAACTCCTACGAGCAGTACTTC
TRBJ2-3 TRBV28 - - CASSTRGVLDTQYF TGTGCCAGCAGTACCCGTGGTGTGTTGGATACGCAGTATTTT
TRBJ2-2 TRBV4-1 TRBD2 - CASSQSPRSGAGELFF TGCGCCAGCAGCCAATCCCCTCGGAGCGGGGCCGGGGAGCTGTTTTTT
TRBJ2-7 TRBV7-2 - - CASSLAGESYEQYF TGTGCCAGCAGCTTAGCAGGGGAGTCCTACGAGCAGTACTTC
TRBJ1-1 TRBV6-5 TRBD1 once CASRRTGGLSTEAFF TGTGCCAGCAGGAGGACAGGGGGCTTGTCCACTGAAGCTTTCTTT
TRBJ2-4 TRBV7-3 - - CASSLYGAGVDKNIQYF TGTGCCAGCAGCTTATATGGGGCAGGGGTTGACAAAAACATTCAGTACTTC
TRBJ2-7 TRBV28 - few CASSFSRDSYEQYF TGTGCCAGCAGTTTCTCGCGGGACTCCTACGAGCAGTACTTC
TRBJ1-1 TRBV5-1 - - CASSLLGREGNTEAFF TGCGCCAGCAGCTTGTTAGGGCGGGAGGGGAACACTGAAGCTTTCTTT
TRBJ1-1 TRBV5-4 TRBD1 - CANKPGQGGWDTEAFF TGTGCCAACAAACCTGGACAGGGGGGGTGGGACACTGAAGCTTTCTTT
TRBJ2-1 TRBV19 - - CATKDRLMDGEQFF TGTGCCACCAAGGACCGCCTGATGGATGGGGAGCAGTTCTTC
TRBJ2-7 TRBV9 - - CASSVDSGQFHEQYF TGTGCCAGCAGCGTAGACTCAGGCCAATTCCACGAGCAGTACTTC
TRBJ1-4 TRBV4-3 TRBD1 - CASSQETRDRGSNEKLFF TGCGCCAGCAGCCAAGAGACACGGGACAGGGGGTCTAATGAAAAACTGTTTTTT
TRBJ2-5 TRBV7-2 - - CASSLTGIETQYF TGTGCCAGCAGCTTAACAGGGATAGAGACCCAGTACTTC
TRBJ2-2 TRBV4-3 TRBD2 - CASSQDTREAGELFF TGCGCCAGCAGCCAAGATACCCGGGAGGCCGGGGAGCTGTTTTTT
TRBJ2-2 TRBV21-1 - - CASSPGVEGTGELFF TGTGCCAGCAGCCCTGGGGTGGAGGGGACCGGGGAGCTGTTTTTT
TRBJ1-4 TRBV5-5 - - CASSLVTGSLEKLFF TGTGCCAGCAGCTTGGTAACAGGGAGCCTAGAAAAACTGTTTTTT
TRBJ2-3 TRBV7-2 TRBD1 - CASSLRYQGATDTQYF TGTGCCAGCAGCTTACGGTATCAGGGGGCAACAGATACGCAGTATTTT
TRBJ2-7 TRBV6-6 - - CASSYRFEQYF TGTGCCAGCAGTTATCGGTTCGAGCAGTACTTC
TRBJ1-3 TRBV7-8 TRBD1 - CASSLGGTGGNTIYF TGTGCCAGCAGCTTAGGGGGGACAGGGGGAAACACCATATATTTT
TRBJ2-5 TRBV2 - - CASTPGQWETQYF TGTGCCAGCACTCCCGGACAATGGGAGACCCAGTACTTC
TRBJ2-3 TRBV6-4 - - CASSREAGLGIGDTQYF TGTGCCAGCTCCCGCGAGGCAGGCCTTGGGATTGGGGATACGCAGTATTTT
TRBJ2-4 TRBV4-1 TRBD2 - CASSPGLAGTLAKNIQYF TGCGCCAGCAGCCCCGGACTAGCGGGTACTCTAGCCAAAAACATTCAGTACTTC
TRBJ1-1 TRBV27 - - CASSFLGGTEAFF TGTGCCAGCAGTTTCCTGGGGGGCACTGAAGCTTTCTTT
TRBJ2-3 TRBV5-4 - - CASSLLQTAAPEGQYF TGTGCCAGCAGCTTGTTGCAGACAGCGGCTCCGGAGGGGCAGTATTTT
TRBJ1-4 TRBV28 - - CASSLPGREEKLFF TGTGCCAGCAGTTTACCAGGACGAGAGGAAAAACTGTTTTTT
TRBJ1-2 TRBV28 - few CASSLAKFGYTF TGTGCCAGCAGTTTGGCTAAGTTTGGCTACACCTTC
TRBJ1-4 TRBV6-1 - - CATRDDPNEKLFF TGTGCCACTCGGGACGACCCGAATGAAAAACTGTTTTTT
TRBJ1-1 TRBV28 - - CATGTEAFF TGTGCCACCGGAACTGAAGCTTTCTTT
TRBJ2-1 TRBV11-3 TRBD2 - CASSLDGAGEKINEQFF TGTGCCAGCAGCTTAGATGGTGCGGGAGAGAAAATAAATGAGCAGTTCTTC
TRBJ1-1 TRBV5-5 - - CASSLQWGTEAFF TGTGCCAGCAGCCTACAGTGGGGCACTGAAGCTTTCTTT
TRBJ1-1 TRBV27 - few CASSSGQRRAFF TGTGCCAGCAGTTCAGGACAGAGGAGAGCTTTCTTT
TRBJ1-5 TRBV30 - - CAWSPPGEVNNQPQHF TGTGCCTGGAGTCCGCCGGGGGAAGTGAACAATCAGCCCCAGCATTTT
TRBJ1-2 TRBV11-2 - - CASSEDKGGTF TGTGCCAGCAGCGAAGACAAGGGAGGCACCTTC
TRBJ1-2 TRBV5-4 - - CASSQGGGTPVNYGYTF TGTGCCAGCAGCCAAGGGGGGGGGACACCAGTTAACTATGGCTACACCTTC
TRBJ2-7 TRBV10-3 TRBD2 - CAISAVGTSGAEQYF TGTGCCATCAGTGCGGTTGGGACTAGCGGGGCCGAGCAGTACTTC
TRBJ1-4 TRBV6-1 - once CASSLSPGIKLFF TGTGCCAGCAGTCTGAGCCCGGGAATAAAACTGTTTTTT
TRBJ1-4 TRBV30 - - CAWSPSRTATNEKLFF TGTGCCTGGAGTCCCTCTCGGACAGCAACTAATGAAAAACTGTTTTTT
TRBJ2-7 TRBV2 - - CASSTGVYEQYF TGTGCCAGCTCCACCGGGGTCTACGAGCAGTACTTC
TRBJ2-5 TRBV11-2 - - CASSLVGGYETQYF TGTGCCAGCAGCTTAGTCGGGGGCTACGAGACCCAGTACTTC
TRBJ1-2 TRBV5-4 - - CASSLGTRHGYTF TGTGCCAGCAGCCTCGGTACCAGGCATGGCTACACCTTC
TRBJ1-4 TRBV5-4 - - CASSLAPAKMNEKLFF TGTGCCAGCAGCTTGGCCCCCGCGAAGATGAATGAAAAACTGTTTTTT
TRBJ2-5 TRBV27 - once CASMGRTTETQYF TGTGCCAGCATGGGGCGGACTACTGAGACCCAGTACTTC
TRBJ1-2 TRBV18 - - CASRDSNQGYGYTF TGTGCCAGCCGCGACTCTAACCAGGGGTATGGCTACACCTTC
TRBJ2-7 TRBV10-3 - - CAISTREGSSYEQYF TGTGCCATCAGTACTAGGGAAGGGAGCTCCTACGAGCAGTACTTC
TRBJ2-7 TRBV5-1 - - CASSPSFREQYF TGCGCCAGCAGCCCTAGCTTTCGCGAGCAGTACTTC
TRBJ1-2 TRBV13 - - CASSSAGPRGGYTF TGTGCCAGCAGCTCGGCAGGGCCCAGAGGTGGCTACACCTTC
TRBJ2-5 TRBV5-4 - once CASSRSRETQYF TGTGCCAGCAGCCGGAGTCGGGAGACCCAGTACTTC
TRBJ2-3 TRBV7-3 TRBD2 - CASSLTGLADTQYF TGTGCCAGCAGCTTAACGGGACTAGCAGATACGCAGTATTTT
TRBJ2-2 TRBV5-1 - - CASSLGPEPGELFF TGCGCCAGCAGCTTGGGCCCCGAACCCGGGGAGCTGTTTTTT
TRBJ1-1 TRBV2 - - CASSVSGGNTEAFF TGTGCCAGCAGTGTTTCGGGTGGGAACACTGAAGCTTTCTTT